The rows below give T cell receptor beta chains drawn from one sample of a study of Graves' ophthalmopathy and Graves' hyperthyroidism. In TCRdb, the multiplex PCR reads were re-called with MiXCR into one record per CDR3 protein. The table records 650,000 to 800,000 distinct CDR3 sequences, 35% to 45% of them present only once. Sequenced material: peripheral blood. The receptor source for this set is an adult man with Graves' ophthalmopathy. CDR3s include the opening cysteine and the closing phenylalanine or tryptophan. The D gene is left open where the match is weak. The size entry is marked missing in some rows and otherwise reads once, few, many or a size class.

abundance	v_gene	j_gene	d_gene	CDR3aa	CDR3nt
NA	TRBV2	TRBJ2-7	TRBD2	CASSFGRLADNSYEQYF	TGTGCCAGCAGTTTTGGTCGGCTAGCGGACAACTCCTACGAGCAGTACTTC
NA	TRBV12-3/TRBV12-4	TRBJ2-5	NA	CASSLGFLETQYF	TGTGCCAGCAGTTTAGGTTTCTTAGAGACCCAGTACTTC
few	TRBV10-3	TRBJ2-1	TRBD2	CATSLAGDEQFF	TGTGCCACGAGCCTAGCGGGCGATGAGCAGTTCTTC
many	TRBV7-8	TRBJ1-2	TRBD1	CASSLAGGQRHNYGYTF	TGTGCCAGCAGCTTAGCGGGGGGACAGAGACACAACTATGGCTACACCTTC
NA	TRBV7-8	TRBJ2-7	NA	CASSTSGTHYEQYF	TGTGCCAGCAGCACCTCCGGGACTCACTACGAGCAGTACTTC
many	TRBV20-1	TRBJ1-5	NA	CSANEGFQPQHF	TGCAGTGCTAATGAAGGGTTTCAGCCCCAGCATTTT
few	TRBV2	TRBJ2-7	TRBD1	CASRGDRDVWSSEQYF	TGTGCCAGCAGGGGGGACAGGGACGTCTGGAGTTCCGAGCAGTACTTC
many	TRBV7-8	TRBJ2-7	NA	CASSLAPFQTYEQYF	TGTGCCAGCAGCTTAGCCCCGTTCCAAACCTACGAGCAGTACTTC
many	TRBV19	TRBJ1-3	NA	CASRELGPGNTIYF	TGTGCCAGTAGGGAACTTGGCCCTGGAAACACCATATATTTT
many	TRBV19	TRBJ2-6	NA	CASTLPGLSGANVLTF	TGTGCCAGTACGTTGCCGGGTCTCTCTGGGGCCAACGTCCTGACTTTC
NA	TRBV5-5	TRBJ1-5	TRBD1	CASSLYRTGDFGQPQHF	TGTGCCAGCAGCTTGTATAGGACAGGGGATTTTGGTCAGCCCCAGCATTTT